These 9 T cell receptor beta chains were sequenced from one sample in a study of cytomegalovirus exposure and HLA in healthy donors. It was with 60 Vbeta and 13 Jbeta primers that the PCR ran. Sequenced by immunoSEQ multiplex PCR; TCRdb stores in-frame clones only, minus some. The table records around 150,000 clones, approximately 80% of them present only once. The specimen was PBMCs. The receptors shown here come from a man between 18 and 35 years old in good health and CMV-seropositive.

In its sample, this clone was seen a few times. V and J are TRBV25-1 and TRBJ1-2; D not certain. Germline V gives CDR1 MGHDK, CDR2 SYGVNS. This CDR3 comprises 11 residues. The ends were cut back, 5 bases at V and 4 bases at J, with 5 bases in the middle. The CDR3 region has the DNA TGTGCCAGCAGTTACTCCTATGGCTACACCTTC. Protein product: CASSYSYGYTF.

On this clone itself: Germline and junction disagree at one end, which may indicate a read error. The chain combines TRBV2 with TRBJ2-4; 10 positions match TRBD2. CDR3 length: 16 amino acids. CDR1 and CDR2 from the germline V gene are SNHLY and FYNNEI. This CDR3 is CASSVGLAVAKNSQYF. DNA of the CDR3: TGTGCCAGCAGTGTAGGACTAGCGGTAGCCAAAAACAGTCAGTACTTC.

V gene TRBV5-4 combines with J gene TRBJ1-6; no clear D gene. The CDR3 consists of 13 residues. Trimming cost V 7 bases and J 3 bases, with 8 bases left between them. Germline V lookup: CDR1 SGHNT, CDR2 YYREEE (reference sequence). The DNA of the CDR3 is TGTGCCAGCTCTGAGAGCTATAATTCACCCCTCCACTTT. Its protein product is CASSESYNSPLHF.

The rearrangement joins TRBV27 to TRBJ1-1, with TRBD1 as a possible D gene (5 bases). Trimming took 7 bases from V and 4 from J, leaving 16 bases between them. This CDR3 is 14 amino acids long. CDR1 MNHEY and CDR2 SMNVEV come from the germline V gene (reference sequence). CDR3 DNA sequence: TGTGCCAGCATCCCTGTGGGGGGGGGCACTGAAGCTTTCTTT. This translates into CASIPVGGGTEAFF.

The chain links TRBV7-3 to TRBJ2-3; 13 bases match TRBD2. This CDR3 comprises 16 residues. J lost 2 bases, V lost 5 bases, and 4 bases had no gene match. Germline assignment: CDR1 SGHTA and CDR2 FQGTGA. CDR3 loop: CASSTGLAGFTDTQYF. The CDR3 DNA reads TGTGCCAGCAGCACGGGACTAGCGGGGTTCACAGATACGCAGTATTTT. Filled out from reference TRBV7-3 and TRBJ2-3, the complete variable domain reads GAGVSQTPSNKVTEKGKYVELRCDPISGHTALYWYRQSLGQGPEFLIYFQGTGAADDSGLPNDRFFAVRPEGSVSTLKIQRTERGDSAVYLCASSTGLAGFTDTQYFGPGTRLTVL.

The chain is built from TRBV18 and TRBJ2-7, with 12 bases identical to TRBD2. Germline V gene data show CDR1 as KGHSH and CDR2 as LQKENI. The CDR3 consists of 16 residues. Trimming removed 2 bases from V and 7 bases from J; junction bases left unmatched: 9. CDR3 amino acids: CASSPARLAGAGEQYF. The CDR3 nucleotides read TGTGCCAGCTCACCAGCGCGACTAGCGGGGGCGGGGGAGCAGTACTTC.

Concerning this clone itself: The junction departs from the called germline gene at one end, perhaps through a read error. The chain couples TRBV7-9 to TRBJ1-3; D unclear. The length of the CDR3 is 15 residues. CDR1 and CDR2 from the germline V gene are SEHNR and FQNEAQ (reference sequence). CDR3 sequence reads: CSSSGRTESGNTIYF. The DNA of the CDR3 is TGTTCCAGCAGCGGCAGGACTGAATCTGGAAACACCATATATTTT.

CDR3 sequence: CASSSPLAGVETQYF. The CDR3 DNA sequence: TGTGCCAGCAGTTCCCCACTAGCGGGAGTCGAGACCCAGTACTTC. This chain joins TRBV6-5 and TRBJ2-5, with 11 nucleotides matching TRBD2. V shed 4 bases, J shed 5 bases, and the junction held 6 bases outside the gene matches. Germline V gene sequence: CDR1 MNHEY, CDR2 SVGAGI. The CDR3 totals 15 residues.

This chain joins TRBV7-3 and TRBJ2-1, with 11 nucleotides matching TRBD2. The J segment lost 5 bases and the V segment lost 5 bases, leaving 5 bases of the junction unmatched. Germline loops: CDR1 SGHTA, CDR2 FQGTGA. The CDR3 runs 15 residues. For the CDR3, the DNA is TGTGCCAGCAGCCCGGGACTAGCGGCAAACAATGAGCAGTTCTTC. The encoded protein is CASSPGLAANNEQFF.